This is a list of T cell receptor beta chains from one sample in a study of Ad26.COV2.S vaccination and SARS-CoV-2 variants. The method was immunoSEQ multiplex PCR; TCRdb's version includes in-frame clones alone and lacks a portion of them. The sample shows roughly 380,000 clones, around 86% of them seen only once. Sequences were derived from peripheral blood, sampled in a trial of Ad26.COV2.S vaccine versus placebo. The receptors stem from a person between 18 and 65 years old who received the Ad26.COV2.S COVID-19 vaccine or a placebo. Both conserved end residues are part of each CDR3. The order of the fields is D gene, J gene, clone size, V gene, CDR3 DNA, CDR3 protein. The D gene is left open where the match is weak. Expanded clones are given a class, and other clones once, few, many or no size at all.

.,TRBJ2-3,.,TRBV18,TGTGCCAGCTCCGGCAGGGACGGCACAGATACGCAGTATTTT,CASSGRDGTDTQYF
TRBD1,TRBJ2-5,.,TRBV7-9,TGTGCCAGCAGCCCGCGGACAGGCCAAGAGACCCAGTACTTC,CASSPRTGQETQYF
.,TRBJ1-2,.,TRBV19,TGTGCCAGTACCCCCGGAGGGGGTAACTATGGCTACACCTTC,CASTPGGGNYGYTF
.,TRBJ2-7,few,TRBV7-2,TGTGCCAGCAGCCAATTTCGGACTTACGAGCAGTACTTC,CASSQFRTYEQYF
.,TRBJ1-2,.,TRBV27,TGTGCCAGCAGTCCCCTCAGGGGAAGGGCCTATGGCTACACCTTC,CASSPLRGRAYGYTF
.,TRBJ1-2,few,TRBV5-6,TGTGCCAGCAGCACTAGCTATGGCTACACCTTC,CASSTSYGYTF
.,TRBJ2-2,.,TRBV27,TGTGCCAGCAGTTTACTGGGTAACACCGGGGAGCTGTTTTTT,CASSLLGNTGELFF
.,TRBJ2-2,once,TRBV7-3,TGTGCCAGCAGCCCCCGGTCAGACACCGGGGAGCTGTTTTTT,CASSPRSDTGELFF
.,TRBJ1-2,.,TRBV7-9,TGTGCCAGCAGCTCCCAGCCTCAGGGCTACACCTTC,CASSSQPQGYTF
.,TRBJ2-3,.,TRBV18,TGTGCCAGCTCACCATCGGTACTAGCAACCCCCACAGATACGCAGTATTTT,CASSPSVLATPTDTQYF
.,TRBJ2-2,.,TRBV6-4,TGTGCCAGCAGTGACAGTATCACCGGGGAGCTGTTTTTT,CASSDSITGELFF
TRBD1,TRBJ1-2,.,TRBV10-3,TGTGCCATCAGTGATAAAGGACAGGTCCGCGGCTACACCTTC,CAISDKGQVRGYTF